Here is one TCR beta chain with its context. Antigen: not known. The sample belongs to a study of a mutant IDH1 vaccine in newly diagnosed glioma. Study information: The treated group averaged about 44 years old and was roughly 62% male, approximately 40% female. Beforehand, treatment had been radiotherapy, temozolomide, or both; the majority received both.

The protocol was immunoSEQ multiplex PCR, while the TCRdb copy is restricted to in-frame clones and leaves out a portion. The sample lists some 70,000 clones, 79% occurring once. Time point defined: baseline, week 1 (first vaccination visit). Treatment here: pre-vaccination baseline after standard-of-care therapy. Newly diagnosed WHO grade 3 or 4 IDH1-mutant, ATRX-lost astrocytomas were identified in the donors. Overall study findings and caveats: Altogether, almost 95% of patients exhibited vaccine-induced immune responses.

V dropped 8 bases and J dropped 3; count of bases not matched to a gene: 9. The CDR3 extends over 14 amino acids. CDR1 and CDR2 (germline): KGHSH, LQKENI. This sequence joins TRBV18 and TRBJ1-2, with TRBD1 matching over 7 bases. The receptor's source is a man in his fifties with glioma. The sequenced sample was PBMCs, obtained from a glioma patient treated with radiotherapy, temozolomide or both. In DNA, the CDR3 is TGTGCCAGCGAGGGGGCAGCTGGGGACTATGGCTACACCTTC. It is translated as CASEGAAGDYGYTF.